What follows are 20 T cell receptor beta chains derived from one specimen sequenced in a study of identical twins' blood T cells. MiXCR was run by TCRdb on the 5' RACE reads, yielding one entry per CDR3 protein. The table lists fewer than 450,000 distinct CDR3 sequences, 25% to 35% of them singletons. What was sequenced was PBMCs. The receptors come from a woman aged 18-50 years in good health.

The J gene is TRBJ2-1, the V gene TRBV29-1, with 7 bases identical to TRBD2. Trimming cost V 6 bases and J 6 bases; bases outside gene matches: 8. CDR1 and CDR2 from the germline V gene are SQVTM and ANQGSEA. This CDR3 has 13 amino acids. The CDR3 DNA follows: TGCAGCGTCGGGACTACTCATAGCAATGAGCAGTTCTTC. As protein: CSVGTTHSNEQFF.

This chain joins TRBV12-3 or TRBV12-4 and TRBJ1-2, with TRBD1 matching over 9 bases. With V trimmed by 6 bases and J by 5 bases, 7 bases remained unmatched. The CDR3 is made up of 14 amino acids. In DNA, the CDR3 is TGTGCCAGCAGGAAAGGGACAGGGAGATATGGCTACACCTTC. This codes for CASRKGTGRYGYTF.

This clonotype was seen ten or more times. This chain connects TRBV29-1 to TRBJ1-1; tentative D call: TRBD1 (6 bases). Deletions cut 6 bases from V and 5 bases from J, with 16 bases between. Germline lookup yields CDR1 SQVTM and CDR2 ANQGSEA. The CDR3 runs to 13 residues. CDR3 protein: CSVTDRLETEAFF. DNA for the CDR3: TGCAGCGTGACGGACAGATTGGAAACTGAAGCTTTCTTT.

The chain has TRBV9 and TRBJ2-3; no clear D gene. The CDR3 loop spans 14 amino acids. The germline V gene has CDR1 SGDLS and CDR2 YYNGEE. V lost 0 bases, J lost 2 bases, and 7 bases lay in between. CDR3 nucleotide sequence: TGTGCCAGCAGCGTAGAACTCCTCACAGATACGCAGTATTTT. Translated: CASSVELLTDTQYF.

The gene calls are TRBV14 and TRBJ2-2; D remains ambiguous. This CDR3 comprises 13 residues. Germline values: CDR1 SGHDN, CDR2 FVKESK. The V and J ends lost 0 bases and 9 bases respectively, with 8 bases between them. In nucleotides, the CDR3 is TGTGCCAGCAGCCAAGAAACTGAGTGGGAGCTGTTTTTT. Translation: CASSQETEWELFF.

As for this clonotype: Just one base apart from a much larger clone, this may be a read error. The chain has TRBV10-1 and TRBJ2-1; D may be TRBD2 (6 bases). The CDR3 has 15 residues. Germline CDR1 reads WNHNN; CDR2 reads SYGVQD (reference sequence). The V end was cut by 8 bases, the J end by 6 bases, with 20 bases between. The CDR3 loop is CASSTVVLGGNEQFF. The CDR3 nucleotides read TGCGCCAGCTCGACCGTGGTCTTGGGGGGCAATGAGCAGTTCTTC.

The chain joins TRBV7-9 to TRBJ2-3, with D possibly TRBD2 on 5 matching bases. The length of the CDR3 is 14 residues. CDR1 and CDR2 from the germline V gene are SEHNR and FQNEAQ (reference sequence). V lost 4 bases to trimming and J lost 2 bases, with 10 bases between them. In nucleotides, the CDR3 is TGTGCCAGCAGCTCAGCGGTAATCACAGATACGCAGTATTTT. Translating it yields CASSSAVITDTQYF.

CDR3 loop: CASSLTVGGANVLTF. The DNA of the CDR3 is TGCGCCAGCAGCCTGACAGTGGGTGGGGCCAACGTCCTGACTTTC. The chain combines TRBV5-1 with TRBJ2-6, with D perhaps matching TRBD1 (5 bases). V lost 4 bases and J lost 3, with 11 bases in between. The CDR3 runs 15 residues. Germline CDR1 reads SGHRS; CDR2 reads YFSETQ. The full variable domain, in which reference TRBV5-1 and TRBJ2-6 provide the parts outside the CDR3, is KAGVTQTPRYLIKTRGQQVTLSCSPISGHRSVSWYQQTPGQGLQFLFEYFSETQRNKGNFPGRFSGRQFSNSRSEMNVSTLELGDSALYLCASSLTVGGANVLTFGAGSRLTVL.

The chain is built from TRBV29-1 and TRBJ2-7; the match to TRBD2 covers 12 bases. V shed 5 bases and J 3 bases; nucleotides not matched to a gene: 5. CDR3 length: 14 amino acids. Germline CDR1 reads SQVTM; CDR2 reads ANQGSEA. The CDR3 DNA sequence: TGCAGCGTTTCGCGACTAGCGGGAGACTACGAGCAGTACTTC. It encodes CSVSRLAGDYEQYF.

This clonotype showed up many times. CDR3 sequence: CASSAPETTGVNYGYTF. The CDR3 DNA reads TGTGCCAGCAGTGCACCCGAAACCACAGGTGTTAACTATGGCTACACCTTC. The gene calls are TRBV2 and TRBJ1-2, with TRBD1 as a possible D gene (5 bases). Germline V gene sequence: CDR1 SNHLY, CDR2 FYNNEI. The ends were cut back, 4 bases at V and 1 base at J, with 19 bases in the middle. The CDR3 is 17 residues long.

The chain is built from TRBV20-1 and TRBJ2-1, with 9 positions matching TRBD2. V was pared by 6 bases and J by 4 bases, with 4 bases of the junction left unmatched. The CDR3 loop spans 13 amino acids. Germline loops: CDR1 DFQATT, CDR2 SNEGSKA (reference sequence). The CDR3 is CSAGGLAYNEQFF. CDR3 nucleotide sequence: TGCAGTGCGGGAGGACTAGCGTACAATGAGCAGTTCTTC.

Only a few counts were recorded for this clonotype. The chain recombines TRBV2 with TRBJ1-2; TRBD1 is a possible D gene (6 bases). V was pared by 6 bases and J by 5 bases, with 16 bases between. This CDR3 region has 14 residues. Germline CDR1 is SNHLY and CDR2 is FYNNEI. The CDR3: CASREREGGYGYTF. The CDR3 nucleotides read TGTGCCAGCAGGGAAAGGGAAGGGGGTTATGGCTACACCTTC. The whole variable domain, remainder taken from reference TRBV2 and TRBJ1-2, is EPEVTQTPSHQVTQMGQEVILRCVPISNHLYFYWYRQILGQKVEFLVSFYNNEISEKSEIFDDQFSVERPDGSNFTLKIRSTKLEDSAMYFCASREREGGYGYTFGSGTRLTVV.

This chain links TRBV29-1 with TRBJ2-5, with D possibly being TRBD1 (6 bases). V lost 8 bases and J 5 bases, leaving 18 bases between the germline ends. The CDR3 covers 13 residues. The germline V gene encodes CDR1 SQVTM and CDR2 ANQGSEA. The CDR3 region is CSSCRGTYETQYF. The CDR3, as DNA: TGCAGCTCCTGTAGGGGGACGTACGAGACCCAGTACTTC.

V gene TRBV9 combines with J gene TRBJ2-5, with D possibly matching TRBD1 (6 bases). The CDR3 totals 15 residues. Trimming shortened V by 4 bases and J by 1 base, and 14 bases separated the two germline ends. CDR1 SGDLS and CDR2 YYNGEE come from the germline V gene. The CDR3 protein is CASSPRTAAQETQYF. CDR3 nucleotide sequence: TGTGCCAGCAGCCCCCGGACAGCGGCCCAAGAGACCCAGTACTTC.

Worth noting for this clonotype: A junction boundary mismatches the germline segment, possibly from a read error. The genes are TRBV7-7 and TRBJ2-2; a possible D gene is TRBD2 (5 bases). Germline CDR1 and CDR2: SSHAT and FNYEAQ (reference sequence). CDR3 length: 12 residues. In DNA, the CDR3 is TGTGCTAGCAAGACGGGGACCGGGGAGCTGTTTTTT. This gives the protein CASKTGTGELFF.

The J gene is TRBJ2-5, the V gene TRBV18; D call uncertain. The CDR3 extends over 15 amino acids. V lost 3 bases and J 2 bases, leaving 13 bases between the germline ends. In germline, CDR1 is KGHSH, CDR2 LQKENI. CDR3 DNA sequence: TGTGCCAGCTCACCTCTCAATCAGGCACAAGAGACCCAGTACTTC. This encodes CASSPLNQAQETQYF.

CDR3 DNA: TGTGCCAGCAGCGCGGACCCTACTACCTACAATGAGCAGTTCTTC. The encoded protein is CASSADPTTYNEQFF. The chain couples TRBV9 to TRBJ2-1; D uncertain. The V end was cut by 3 bases, the J end by 2 bases, with 12 bases between. The CDR3 is made up of 15 amino acids. Germline values: CDR1 SGDLS, CDR2 YYNGEE.

The genes are TRBV7-6 and TRBJ2-1, with 12 bases identical to TRBD2. The J segment lost 8 bases and the V segment lost 3 bases, leaving 5 bases of the junction unmatched. Germline loops: CDR1 SGHVS, CDR2 FNYEAQ. This CDR3 region has 15 residues. The CDR3 reads CASSFASGRVDEQFF. CDR3 nucleotides: TGTGCCAGCAGCTTTGCTAGCGGGAGGGTTGATGAGCAGTTCTTC.

The chain employs TRBV7-6 and TRBJ1-1; D gene uncertain. CDR3 length: 16 residues. Germline V gene data show CDR1 as SGHVS and CDR2 as FNYEAQ. The V gene lost 4 bases and the J gene lost 6 bases, with 21 bases spanning the gap. CDR3 sequence reads: CASSSEPGVLGPEAFF. CDR3 nucleotide sequence: TGTGCCAGCAGCTCCGAGCCCGGGGTCCTGGGCCCTGAAGCTTTCTTT. Looking up the rest from reference TRBV7-6 and TRBJ1-1 gives the full variable domain: GAGVSQSPRYKVTKRGQDVALRCDPISGHVSLYWYRQALGQGPEFLTYFNYEAQQDKSGLPNDRFSAERPEGSISTLTIQRTEQRDSAMYRCASSSEPGVLGPEAFFGQGTRLTVV.

Remarks on this clonotype: An end of the junction differs from the germline gene, which may be a read error. The chain employs TRBV6-1 and TRBJ1-4; D call uncertain. The CDR3 has 16 amino acids. The germline V gene has CDR1 MNHNS and CDR2 SASEGT. The chain's CDR3 is CAISDRLRSNNEKLFF. The CDR3 nucleotides read TGTGCCATCAGTGACCGATTGCGCTCCAATAATGAAAAACTGTTTTTT.